A selection of T cell receptor beta chains follows, all from one sample in a study of PD-L1 blockade in urothelial cancer. Clones were sequenced by immunoSEQ multiplex PCR, and TCRdb holds only the in-frame ones, with some missing. The sample has 98,000 or so clones, 90% seen once. This sample comprised PBMCs, obtained around atezolizumab (anti-PD-L1) treatment. All receptors derive from a man aged 55 to 70 with urothelial cancer. Each CDR3 is given with its conserved first and last residue. Each record gives: CDR3 length, J gene, D gene, clone size, V gene, CDR3 DNA, CDR3 protein. The D gene is left open where the match is weak. Expanded clones are given a class, and other clones once, few, many or no size at all.

CDR3 length: 13
J gene: TRBJ2-3
D gene: .
clone size: .
V gene: TRBV21-1
CDR3 DNA: TGTGCCAGCAGCGAACAGGGTTCAGATACGCAGTATTTT
CDR3 protein: CASSEQGSDTQYF

CDR3 length: 14
J gene: TRBJ1-1
D gene: .
clone size: .
V gene: TRBV4-3
CDR3 DNA: TGCGCCAGCAGCCAAGATAAACCGCGGGCGCAGACTTTCTTT
CDR3 protein: CASSQDKPRAQTFF

CDR3 length: 15
J gene: TRBJ2-7
D gene: .
clone size: .
V gene: TRBV18
CDR3 DNA: TGTGCCAGCTCAAAGGGGACATCCAGCTCCTACGAGCAGTACTTC
CDR3 protein: CASSKGTSSSYEQYF

CDR3 length: 15
J gene: TRBJ1-2
D gene: TRBD1
clone size: .
V gene: TRBV11-2
CDR3 DNA: TGTGCCAGCAGCTTAGATAACAGGGGGTTATATGGCTACACCTTC
CDR3 protein: CASSLDNRGLYGYTF

CDR3 length: 14
J gene: TRBJ1-1
D gene: .
clone size: .
V gene: TRBV2
CDR3 DNA: TGTGCCAGCAGTGAAGGGGGCAGGCACACTGAAGCTTTCTTT
CDR3 protein: CASSEGGRHTEAFF

CDR3 length: 15
J gene: TRBJ2-1
D gene: TRBD2
clone size: .
V gene: TRBV4-2
CDR3 DNA: TGTGCCAGCAGCCGAAGGTCTAGCGGAGTTGGGGAGCAGTTCTTC
CDR3 protein: CASSRRSSGVGEQFF

CDR3 length: 16
J gene: TRBJ2-3
D gene: .
clone size: .
V gene: TRBV7-2
CDR3 DNA: TGTGCCAGCAGCTCCCGACGGGTGGCTGGCACAGATACGCAGTATTTT
CDR3 protein: CASSSRRVAGTDTQYF

CDR3 length: 18
J gene: TRBJ2-6
D gene: TRBD1
clone size: .
V gene: TRBV14
CDR3 DNA: TGTGCCAGCAGCCAAGGGACAGGCATGAGCTCTGGGGCCAACGTCCTGACTTTC
CDR3 protein: CASSQGTGMSSGANVLTF

CDR3 length: 13
J gene: TRBJ2-5
D gene: TRBD1
clone size: .
V gene: TRBV19
CDR3 DNA: TGTGCCAGTAGCTCGAAGGGGGCCGGGACCCAGTACTTC
CDR3 protein: CASSSKGAGTQYF

CDR3 length: 14
J gene: TRBJ1-1
D gene: TRBD1
clone size: few
V gene: TRBV27
CDR3 DNA: TGTGCCAGCAGTCTGGACAGGGCCGGGACTGAAGCTTTCTTT
CDR3 protein: CASSLDRAGTEAFF

CDR3 length: 16
J gene: TRBJ2-1
D gene: TRBD2
clone size: .
V gene: TRBV6-4
CDR3 DNA: TGTGCCAGCAGTGACTCAGGACTAGCGGGGTTCAATGAGCAGTTCTTC
CDR3 protein: CASSDSGLAGFNEQFF

CDR3 length: 16
J gene: TRBJ1-4
D gene: .
clone size: once
V gene: TRBV7-2
CDR3 DNA: TGTGCCAGCAGCCCCGCTACACAGGGAAGGGGCGAAAAACTGTTTTTT
CDR3 protein: CASSPATQGRGEKLFF

CDR3 length: 12
J gene: TRBJ2-3
D gene: .
clone size: .
V gene: TRBV7-3
CDR3 DNA: TGTGCCAGCAGCTTAAACTCAGATACGCAGTATTTT
CDR3 protein: CASSLNSDTQYF

CDR3 length: 18
J gene: TRBJ2-3
D gene: TRBD2
clone size: .
V gene: TRBV7-3
CDR3 DNA: TGTGCCAGCAGCCCCCTTAGGGCTAGCGGGAGGGCGACAGATACGCAGTATTTT
CDR3 protein: CASSPLRASGRATDTQYF

CDR3 length: 16
J gene: TRBJ2-1
D gene: TRBD2
clone size: .
V gene: TRBV19
CDR3 DNA: TGTGCCAGTAGTAAAACGGGGGGAAGCTCCTACAATGAGCAGTTCTTC
CDR3 protein: CASSKTGGSSYNEQFF

CDR3 length: 13
J gene: TRBJ1-2
D gene: TRBD1
clone size: few
V gene: TRBV6-5
CDR3 DNA: TGTGCCAGCAGTTCGGGGACAGGGGATGGCTACACCTTC
CDR3 protein: CASSSGTGDGYTF

CDR3 length: 14
J gene: TRBJ2-3
D gene: TRBD1
clone size: .
V gene: TRBV29-1
CDR3 DNA: TGCAGCGTTCGGGGACAGGGCCGCACAGATACGCAGTATTTT
CDR3 protein: CSVRGQGRTDTQYF

CDR3 length: 17
J gene: TRBJ2-5
D gene: .
clone size: once
V gene: TRBV5-6
CDR3 DNA: TGTGCCAGCAGCCGCTTTTGGAAAGACAGACCTCAAGAGACCCAGTACTTC
CDR3 protein: CASSRFWKDRPQETQYF

CDR3 length: 14
J gene: TRBJ1-5
D gene: TRBD1
clone size: once
V gene: TRBV30
CDR3 DNA: TGTGCCTGGAGCGAAACAGGGGGACATCAGCCCCAGCATTTT
CDR3 protein: CAWSETGGHQPQHF

CDR3 length: 16
J gene: TRBJ2-7
D gene: TRBD2
clone size: .
V gene: TRBV7-2
CDR3 DNA: TGTGCCAGCAGCCCACAACCGGCGGGGGGTCTGGGAGGGCAGTACTTC
CDR3 protein: CASSPQPAGGLGGQYF

CDR3 length: 14
J gene: TRBJ2-1
D gene: TRBD2
clone size: .
V gene: TRBV15
CDR3 DNA: TGTGCCACCAGCCGTACAAAACTAGCGAATGAGCAGTTCTTC
CDR3 protein: CATSRTKLANEQFF

CDR3 length: 16
J gene: TRBJ2-3
D gene: TRBD2
clone size: once
V gene: TRBV9
CDR3 DNA: TGTGCCAGCAGCGTAGCACCTAGCGGAGCCACAGATACGCAGTATTTT
CDR3 protein: CASSVAPSGATDTQYF

CDR3 length: 16
J gene: TRBJ2-7
D gene: .
clone size: .
V gene: TRBV6-5
CDR3 DNA: TGTGCCAGCAGTTACTCGGGACTGGGGGGCTCCTACGAGCAGTACTTC
CDR3 protein: CASSYSGLGGSYEQYF

CDR3 length: 14
J gene: TRBJ2-7
D gene: TRBD1
clone size: .
V gene: TRBV9
CDR3 DNA: TGTGCCAGCTCCTTACAGGGGTCTGACTACGAGCAGTACTTC
CDR3 protein: CASSLQGSDYEQYF

CDR3 length: 15
J gene: TRBJ2-3
D gene: TRBD2
clone size: .
V gene: TRBV7-3
CDR3 DNA: TGTGCCAGCAGCTTAGTCCTAGCGGGTGAAAATACGCAGTATTTT
CDR3 protein: CASSLVLAGENTQYF

CDR3 length: 13
J gene: TRBJ2-3
D gene: TRBD2
clone size: .
V gene: TRBV7-2
CDR3 DNA: TGTGCCAGCAGCTTAGGGGAGGGAGATACGCAGTATTTT
CDR3 protein: CASSLGEGDTQYF

CDR3 length: 11
J gene: TRBJ2-1
D gene: .
clone size: once
V gene: TRBV7-9
CDR3 DNA: TGTGCCAGCAGCCCCTCTATTGAGCAGTTCTTC
CDR3 protein: CASSPSIEQFF

CDR3 length: 13
J gene: TRBJ2-3
D gene: .
clone size: few
V gene: TRBV7-2
CDR3 DNA: TGTGCCAGCTCGCGGAGTAGCACAGATACGCAGTATTTT
CDR3 protein: CASSRSSTDTQYF

CDR3 length: 14
J gene: TRBJ2-1
D gene: .
clone size: .
V gene: TRBV10-3
CDR3 DNA: TGTGCCATCAGTGGACTAGTGGCCGACAATGAGCAGTTCTTC
CDR3 protein: CAISGLVADNEQFF

CDR3 length: 13
J gene: TRBJ2-1
D gene: .
clone size: few
V gene: TRBV25-1
CDR3 DNA: TGTGCCAGCAGTGAGGGCTTTATTGGTGAGCAGTTCTTC
CDR3 protein: CASSEGFIGEQFF

CDR3 length: 16
J gene: TRBJ1-3
D gene: TRBD1
clone size: .
V gene: TRBV7-9
CDR3 DNA: TGTGCCAGCTACCGGGCTGGGACAGGGGATGGAAACACCATATATTTT
CDR3 protein: CASYRAGTGDGNTIYF

CDR3 length: 17
J gene: TRBJ1-6
D gene: .
clone size: .
V gene: TRBV29-1
CDR3 DNA: TGCAGCGTTGTACAGTACGGAGGTAGCCGTTTAGATTCACCCCTCCACTTT
CDR3 protein: CSVVQYGGSRLDSPLHF

CDR3 length: 13
J gene: TRBJ1-2
D gene: .
clone size: .
V gene: TRBV28
CDR3 DNA: TGTGCCAGCAGTATCCGGACAGACTATGGCTACACCTTC
CDR3 protein: CASSIRTDYGYTF

CDR3 length: 16
J gene: TRBJ2-3
D gene: .
clone size: .
V gene: TRBV7-2
CDR3 DNA: TGTGCCAGCAGCTGGGATAGCGCGGGGGCGAGAGATACGCAGTATTTT
CDR3 protein: CASSWDSAGARDTQYF

CDR3 length: 15
J gene: TRBJ2-3
D gene: .
clone size: .
V gene: TRBV6-6
CDR3 DNA: TGTGCCAGCAGTTACGCCGCGGGGCGCACAGATACGCAGTATTTT
CDR3 protein: CASSYAAGRTDTQYF

CDR3 length: 18
J gene: TRBJ2-6
D gene: TRBD1
clone size: .
V gene: TRBV5-6
CDR3 DNA: TGTGCCAGCAGCGCTACGACAGGGGTTGTATTTGGGGCCAACGTCCTGACTTTC
CDR3 protein: CASSATTGVVFGANVLTF

CDR3 length: 15
J gene: TRBJ2-3
D gene: TRBD2
clone size: .
V gene: TRBV9
CDR3 DNA: TGTGCCAGCAGCGGACTAGCGGTTAGCACAGATACGCAGTATTTT
CDR3 protein: CASSGLAVSTDTQYF

CDR3 length: 14
J gene: TRBJ1-5
D gene: TRBD1
clone size: .
V gene: TRBV9
CDR3 DNA: TGTGCCAGCAGCCGCGGACAGGGAGTCCAGCCCCAGCATTTT
CDR3 protein: CASSRGQGVQPQHF

CDR3 length: 17
J gene: TRBJ1-6
D gene: .
clone size: once
V gene: TRBV4-3
CDR3 DNA: TGCGCCAGCAGCCAAGAGCGGCCGGGGTCCTATAATTCACCCCTCCACTTT
CDR3 protein: CASSQERPGSYNSPLHF